This T cell receptor beta chain originates from a study of early T cells in non-severe SARS-CoV-2 infection. The wider study: Unsorted whole-blood RNA was sequenced in bulk, leaving chains unpaired.

The sample holds many counts of this clonotype. Its antigen remains unknown. Study results and caveats: In VDJdb matching, anti-spike CD8 responses were favored while private and CD4 specificities went missing.

Attached unique molecular identifiers marked individual cDNA molecules. Each CDR3 protein is one row after TCRdb ran MiXCR on the 5' RACE reads. In the table there are tens of thousands of distinct CDR3 sequences, 13% of which are singletons. The CDR3 length is 13 residues. Germline CDR1 and CDR2: KGHDR and SFDVKD. V was pared by 8 bases and J by 1 base, with 9 bases between. The chain uses TRBV24-1 and TRBJ2-3, with no clear D. The specimen sequenced was whole blood. This sequence was found in an adult who was a healthcare worker with PCR-confirmed SARS-CoV-2 infection or an uninfected control (not recorded which). The CDR3 bases are TGTGCCACCATGGGGTTAGGCACAGATACGCAGTATTTT. Protein sequence: CATMGLGTDTQYF.